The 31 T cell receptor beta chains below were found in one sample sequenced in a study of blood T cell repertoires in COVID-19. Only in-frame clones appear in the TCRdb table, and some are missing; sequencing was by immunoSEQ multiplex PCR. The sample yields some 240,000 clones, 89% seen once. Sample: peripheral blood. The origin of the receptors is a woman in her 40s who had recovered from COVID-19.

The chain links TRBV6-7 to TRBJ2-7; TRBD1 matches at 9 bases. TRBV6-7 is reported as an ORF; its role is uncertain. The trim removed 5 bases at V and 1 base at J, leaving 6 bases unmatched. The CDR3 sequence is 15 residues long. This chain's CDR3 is CASSTDRGGSYEQYF. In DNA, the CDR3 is TGTGCCAGCAGTACAGACAGGGGGGGATCCTACGAGCAGTACTTC.

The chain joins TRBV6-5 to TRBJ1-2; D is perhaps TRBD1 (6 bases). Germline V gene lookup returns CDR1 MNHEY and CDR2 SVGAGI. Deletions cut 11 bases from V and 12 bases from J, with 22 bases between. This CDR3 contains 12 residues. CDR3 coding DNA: TGTGCCGGGGGGGGCCAAACAGGGATAGACACCTTC. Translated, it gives CAGGGQTGIDTF.

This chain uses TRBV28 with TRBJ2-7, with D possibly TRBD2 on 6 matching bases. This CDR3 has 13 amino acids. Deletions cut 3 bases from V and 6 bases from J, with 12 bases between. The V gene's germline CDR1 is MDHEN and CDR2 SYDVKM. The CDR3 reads CASSFRRGGEQYV. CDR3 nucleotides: TGTGCCAGCAGTTTTCGAAGGGGAGGCGAGCAGTACGTC.

CDR3 sequence: CASSRGGRAVETQYF. The CDR3 DNA follows: TGCGCCAGCAGCCGGGGCGGGAGGGCCGTAGAGACCCAGTACTTC. The rearrangement joins TRBV4-3 to TRBJ2-5, with TRBD2 matching over 9 bases. The V gene's germline CDR1 is LGHNA and CDR2 YSLEER. The ends lost 4 bases at V and 4 bases at J; junction bases unmatched: 7. The CDR3 extends over 15 amino acids.

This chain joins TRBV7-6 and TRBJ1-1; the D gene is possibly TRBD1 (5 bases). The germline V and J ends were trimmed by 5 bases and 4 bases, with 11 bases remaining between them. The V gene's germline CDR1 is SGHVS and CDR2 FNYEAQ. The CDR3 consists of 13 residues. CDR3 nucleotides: TGTGCCAGCAGCACAGGTGGTGGCACTGAAGCTTTCTTT. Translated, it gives CASSTGGGTEAFF. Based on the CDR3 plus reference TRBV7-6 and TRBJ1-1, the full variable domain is GAGVSQSPRYKVTKRGQDVALRCDPISGHVSLYWYRQALGQGPEFLTYFNYEAQQDKSGLPNDRFSAERPEGSISTLTIQRTEQRDSAMYRCASSTGGGTEAFFGQGTRLTVV.

The CDR3 nucleotides are TGTGCCAGCATCTCGTTCAATGAGCAGTTCTTC. This encodes CASISFNEQFF. This sequence joins TRBV2 and TRBJ2-1; D is unclear. This CDR3 region has 11 residues. Between the trimmed V and J ends, which lost 7 bases and 6 bases, there was a span of 7 bases. CDR1 SNHLY and CDR2 FYNNEI come from the germline V gene.

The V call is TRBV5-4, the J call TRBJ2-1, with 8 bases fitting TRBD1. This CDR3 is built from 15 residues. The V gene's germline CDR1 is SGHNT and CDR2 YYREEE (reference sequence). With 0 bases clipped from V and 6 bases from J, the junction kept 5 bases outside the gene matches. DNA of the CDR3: TGTGCCAGCAGCTTGGTCCAGGGGGCTCTCAATGAGCAGTTCTTC. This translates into CASSLVQGALNEQFF.

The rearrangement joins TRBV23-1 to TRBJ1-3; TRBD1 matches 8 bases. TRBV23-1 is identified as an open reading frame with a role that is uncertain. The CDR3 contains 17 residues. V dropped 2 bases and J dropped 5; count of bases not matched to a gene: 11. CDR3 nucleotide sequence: TGCGCCAGCAGTCAAGGGTGGAGACAGGGGAATAGAAACACCATATATTTT. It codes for CASSQGWRQGNRNTIYF.

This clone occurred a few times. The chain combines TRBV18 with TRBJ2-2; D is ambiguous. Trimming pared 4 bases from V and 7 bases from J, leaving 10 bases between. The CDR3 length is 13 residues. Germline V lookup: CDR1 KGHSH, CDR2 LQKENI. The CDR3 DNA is TGTGCCAGCTCACTCGACTTGGGCGGGGAGCTGTTTTTT. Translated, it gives CASSLDLGGELFF.

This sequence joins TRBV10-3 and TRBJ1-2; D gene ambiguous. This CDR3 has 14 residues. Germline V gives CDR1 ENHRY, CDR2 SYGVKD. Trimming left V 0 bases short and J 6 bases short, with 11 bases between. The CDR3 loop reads CAISESRTANGYTF. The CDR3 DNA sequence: TGTGCCATCAGTGAGTCCCGGACTGCGAATGGCTACACCTTC.

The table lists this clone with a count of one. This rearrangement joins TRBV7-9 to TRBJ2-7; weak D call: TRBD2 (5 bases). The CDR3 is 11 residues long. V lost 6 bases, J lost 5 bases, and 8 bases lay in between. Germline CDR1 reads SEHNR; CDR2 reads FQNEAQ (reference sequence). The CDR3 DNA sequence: TGTGCCAGCAGTCCGAGGGACGAGCAGTACTTC. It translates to CASSPRDEQYF.

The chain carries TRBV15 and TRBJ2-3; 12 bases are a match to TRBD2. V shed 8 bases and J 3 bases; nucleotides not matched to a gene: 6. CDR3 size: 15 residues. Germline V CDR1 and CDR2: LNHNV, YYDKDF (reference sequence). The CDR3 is CATAGTSGSTDTQYF. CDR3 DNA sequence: TGTGCCACCGCCGGGACTAGCGGGTCGACAGATACGCAGTATTTT.

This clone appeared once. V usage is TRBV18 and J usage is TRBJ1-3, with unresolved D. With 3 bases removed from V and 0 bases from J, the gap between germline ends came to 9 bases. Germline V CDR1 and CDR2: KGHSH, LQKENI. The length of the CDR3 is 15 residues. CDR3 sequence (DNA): TGTGCCAGCTCACCTCAGTCGCTCTCTGGAAACACCATATATTTT. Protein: CASSPQSLSGNTIYF.

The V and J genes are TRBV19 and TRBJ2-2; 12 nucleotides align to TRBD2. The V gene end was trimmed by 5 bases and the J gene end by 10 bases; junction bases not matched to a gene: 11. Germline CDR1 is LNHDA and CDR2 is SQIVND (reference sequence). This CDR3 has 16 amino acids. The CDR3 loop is CASSAQTSGGGAELFF. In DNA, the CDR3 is TGTGCCAGTAGTGCCCAGACTAGCGGGGGAGGAGCGGAGCTGTTTTTT.

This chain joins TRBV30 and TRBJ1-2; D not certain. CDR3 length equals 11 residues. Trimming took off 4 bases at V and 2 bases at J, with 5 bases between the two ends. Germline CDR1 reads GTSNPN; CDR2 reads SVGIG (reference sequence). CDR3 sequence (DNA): TGTGCCTGGACTCCCAACTATGGCTACACCTTC. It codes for CAWTPNYGYTF.

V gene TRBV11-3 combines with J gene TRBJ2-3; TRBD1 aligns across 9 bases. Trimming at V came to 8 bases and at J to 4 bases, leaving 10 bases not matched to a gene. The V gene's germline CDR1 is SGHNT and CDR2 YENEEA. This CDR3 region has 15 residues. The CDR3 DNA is TGTGCCAGCCAAGGAGGACAGGGGTTATCAGATACGCAGTATTTT. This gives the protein CASQGGQGLSDTQYF.

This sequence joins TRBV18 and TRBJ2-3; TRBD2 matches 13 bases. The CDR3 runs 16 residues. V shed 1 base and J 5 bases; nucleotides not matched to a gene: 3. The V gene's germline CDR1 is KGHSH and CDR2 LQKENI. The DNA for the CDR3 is TGTGCCAGCTCACCACGACTAGCGGGGGGATTAGATACGCAGTATTTT. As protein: CASSPRLAGGLDTQYF.

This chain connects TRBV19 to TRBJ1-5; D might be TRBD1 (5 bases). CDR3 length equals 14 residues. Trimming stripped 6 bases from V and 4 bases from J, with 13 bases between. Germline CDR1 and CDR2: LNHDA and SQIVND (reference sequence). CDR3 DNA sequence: TGTGCCAGTAGGGTAAGGGGCACTAATCAGCCCCAGCATTTT. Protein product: CASRVRGTNQPQHF. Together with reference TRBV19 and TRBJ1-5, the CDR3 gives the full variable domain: DGGITQSPKYLFRKEGQNVTLSCEQNLNHDAMYWYRQDPGQGLRLIYYSQIVNDFQKGDIAEGYSVSREKKESFPLTVTSAQKNPTAFYLCASRVRGTNQPQHFGDGTRLSIL.

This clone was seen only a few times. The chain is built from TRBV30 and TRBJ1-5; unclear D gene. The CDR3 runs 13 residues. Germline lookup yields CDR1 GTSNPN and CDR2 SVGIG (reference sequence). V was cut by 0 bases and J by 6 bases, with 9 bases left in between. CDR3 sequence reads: CAWSVEDGQPQHF. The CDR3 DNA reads TGTGCCTGGAGTGTAGAGGATGGTCAGCCCCAGCATTTT.

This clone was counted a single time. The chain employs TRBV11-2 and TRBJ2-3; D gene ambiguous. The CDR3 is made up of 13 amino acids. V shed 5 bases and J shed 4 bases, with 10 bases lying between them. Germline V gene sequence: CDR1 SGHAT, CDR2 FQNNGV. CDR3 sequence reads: CASSHGVADTQYF. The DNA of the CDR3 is TGTGCCAGCAGCCATGGAGTGGCAGATACGCAGTATTTT. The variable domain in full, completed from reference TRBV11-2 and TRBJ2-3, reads EAGVAQSPRYKIIEKRQSVAFWCNPISGHATLYWYQQILGQGPKLLIQFQNNGVVDDSQLPKDRFSAERLKGVDSTLKIQPAKLEDSAVYLCASSHGVADTQYFGPGTRLTVL.

CDR3 sequence reads: CASSVTSGDSIRGFTQYF. CDR3 nucleotide sequence: TGTGCCAGCAGCGTCACTAGCGGGGACTCAATTAGGGGTTTTACCCAGTACTTC. This sequence joins TRBV7-6 and TRBJ2-5, with 10 bases lining up with TRBD2. CDR1 and CDR2 from the germline V gene are SGHVS and FNYEAQ. Trimming at V came to 5 bases and at J to 8 bases, leaving 20 bases not matched to a gene. The CDR3 contains 18 residues.

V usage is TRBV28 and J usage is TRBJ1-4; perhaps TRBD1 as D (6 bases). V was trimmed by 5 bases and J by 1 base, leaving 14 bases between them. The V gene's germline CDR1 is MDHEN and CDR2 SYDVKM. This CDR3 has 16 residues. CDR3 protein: CASSPREQGTNEKLFF. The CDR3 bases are TGTGCCAGCAGTCCTCGGGAACAGGGAACTAATGAAAAACTGTTTTTT.

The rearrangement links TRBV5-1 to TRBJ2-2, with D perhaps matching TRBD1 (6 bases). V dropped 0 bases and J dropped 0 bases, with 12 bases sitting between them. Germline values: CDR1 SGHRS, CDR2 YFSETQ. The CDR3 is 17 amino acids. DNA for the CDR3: TGCGCCAGCAGCTTGGGTATCGGGACACCGAACACCGGGGAGCTGTTTTTT. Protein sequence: CASSLGIGTPNTGELFF.

The CDR3 sequence: CASSVGLAVSETQYF. The CDR3 nucleotides are TGTGCCAGCAGCGTAGGGCTAGCGGTGTCGGAGACCCAGTACTTC. J is TRBJ2-5 and V is TRBV9, with 7 bases aligning to TRBD2. There are 15 residues in the CDR3. J gave up 5 bases and V 0 bases, and 7 bases lay outside the gene matches. CDR1 SGDLS and CDR2 YYNGEE come from the germline V gene. The full variable domain, completed using reference TRBV9 and TRBJ2-5, is DSGVTQTPKHLITATGQRVTLRCSPRSGDLSVYWYQQSLDQGLQFLIQYYNGEERAKGNILERFSAQQFPDLHSELNLSSLELGDSALYFCASSVGLAVSETQYFGPGTRLLVL.

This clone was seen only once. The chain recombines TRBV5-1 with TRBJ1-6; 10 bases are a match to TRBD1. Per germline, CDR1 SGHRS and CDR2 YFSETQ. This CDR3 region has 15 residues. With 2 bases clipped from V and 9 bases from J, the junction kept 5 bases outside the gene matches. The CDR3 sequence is CASSFGQGDGSPLHF. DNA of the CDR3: TGCGCCAGCAGCTTCGGACAGGGGGATGGTTCACCCCTCCACTTT. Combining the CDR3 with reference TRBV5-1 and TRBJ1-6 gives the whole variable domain KAGVTQTPRYLIKTRGQQVTLSCSPISGHRSVSWYQQTPGQGLQFLFEYFSETQRNKGNFPGRFSGRQFSNSRSEMNVSTLELGDSALYLCASSFGQGDGSPLHFGNGTRLTVT.

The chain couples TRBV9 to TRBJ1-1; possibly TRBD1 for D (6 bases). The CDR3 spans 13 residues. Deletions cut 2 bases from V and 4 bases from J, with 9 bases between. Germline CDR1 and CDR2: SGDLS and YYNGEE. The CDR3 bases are TGTGCCAGCAGCGTCACAGGGATCACTGAAGCTTTCTTT. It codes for CASSVTGITEAFF.

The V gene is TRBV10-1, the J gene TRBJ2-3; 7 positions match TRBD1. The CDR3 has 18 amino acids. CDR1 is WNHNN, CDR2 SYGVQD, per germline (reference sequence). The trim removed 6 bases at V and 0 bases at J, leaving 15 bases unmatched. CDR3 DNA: TGCGCCAGCAGACTCGGACAGGAGGCCTCCAAAAGCACAGATACGCAGTATTTT. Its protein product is CASRLGQEASKSTDTQYF.

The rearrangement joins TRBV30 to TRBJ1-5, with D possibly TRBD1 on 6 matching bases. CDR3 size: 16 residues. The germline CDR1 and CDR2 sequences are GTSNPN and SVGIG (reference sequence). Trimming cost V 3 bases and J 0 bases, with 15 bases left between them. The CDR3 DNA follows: TGTGCCTGGAGCTGGGGCCAGGGGTATAGCAATCAGCCCCAGCATTTT. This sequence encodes CAWSWGQGYSNQPQHF.

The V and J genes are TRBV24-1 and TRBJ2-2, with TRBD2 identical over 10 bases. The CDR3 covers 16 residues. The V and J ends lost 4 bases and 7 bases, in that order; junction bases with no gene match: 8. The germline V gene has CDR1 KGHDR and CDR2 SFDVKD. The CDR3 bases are TGTGCCACCAGTGACCTTACTAGCGGGATTAGCGGGGAGCTGTTTTTT. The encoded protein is CATSDLTSGISGELFF.

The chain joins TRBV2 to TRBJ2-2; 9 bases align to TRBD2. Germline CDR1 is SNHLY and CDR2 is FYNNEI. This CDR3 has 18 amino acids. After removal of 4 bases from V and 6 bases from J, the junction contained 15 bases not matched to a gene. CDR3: CASSGWASGVGVAGELFF. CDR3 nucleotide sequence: TGTGCCAGCAGTGGATGGGCTAGCGGGGTAGGAGTGGCCGGGGAGCTGTTTTTT.

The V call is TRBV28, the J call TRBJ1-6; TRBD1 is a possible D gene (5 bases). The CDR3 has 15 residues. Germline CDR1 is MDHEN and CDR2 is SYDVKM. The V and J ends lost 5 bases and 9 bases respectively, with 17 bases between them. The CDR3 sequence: CASSTPTAKTSPLHF. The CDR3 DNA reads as TGTGCCAGCAGTACTCCGACAGCTAAGACTTCACCCCTCCACTTT.